This T cell receptor beta chain was captured by sequencing in a study of cytomegalovirus exposure and HLA in healthy donors. Germline loops: CDR1 SGHTA, CDR2 FQGNSA. V was trimmed by 1 base and J by 5 bases, leaving 8 bases between them. This CDR3 is 14 amino acids long. Primers included in the PCR were 60 Vbeta and 13 Jbeta primers. This table comes from immunoSEQ multiplex PCR, and its TCRdb copy is limited to in-frame clones, with some not included. The sample holds some 63,000 clones, roughly 80% seen once. The V gene is TRBV7-2, the J gene TRBJ2-2, with a possible D match to TRBD2 (5 bases). Sequenced sample: PBMCs. The sequence came from a human donor in good health. The CDR3 DNA is TGTGCCAGCAGCTTAGACGCGGGTACCGGGGAGCTGTTTTTT. Protein sequence: CASSLDAGTGELFF.